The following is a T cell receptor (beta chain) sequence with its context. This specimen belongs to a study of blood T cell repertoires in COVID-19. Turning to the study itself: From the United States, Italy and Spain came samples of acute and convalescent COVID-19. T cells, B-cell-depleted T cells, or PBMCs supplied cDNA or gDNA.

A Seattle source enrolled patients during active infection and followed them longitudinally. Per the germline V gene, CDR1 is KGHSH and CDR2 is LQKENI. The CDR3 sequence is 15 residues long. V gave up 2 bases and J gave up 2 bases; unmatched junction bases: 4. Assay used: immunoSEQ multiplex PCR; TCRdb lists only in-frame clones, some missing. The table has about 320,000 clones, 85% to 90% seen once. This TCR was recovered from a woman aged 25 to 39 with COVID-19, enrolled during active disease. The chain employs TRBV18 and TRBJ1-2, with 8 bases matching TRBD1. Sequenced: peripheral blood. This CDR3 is CASSPGQGANYGYTF. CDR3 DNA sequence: TGTGCCAGCTCACCAGGGCAGGGGGCCAACTATGGCTACACCTTC.